The clone carrying this TCR beta chain appeared many times. The trim removed 6 bases at V and 1 base at J, leaving 11 bases unmatched. Germline lookup yields CDR1 DFQATT and CDR2 SNEGSKA (reference sequence). CDR3 size: 15 residues. The cDNA was synthesized by 5'RACE incorporating 10-nucleotide random UMIs. A single run covered 15-18 subjects with over 180 million TCR-beta sequences. One entry per CDR3 protein results from TCRdb running MiXCR on the 5' RACE reads. The table records roughly 31,000 distinct CDR3 sequences, approximately 4.4% of them present only once. Libraries used 2 million unsorted PBMCs kept frozen in RNAlater. These data belong to a study of neurological immune-mediated disorders.

The chain combines TRBV20-1 with TRBJ1-1; 7 bases align to TRBD1. This receptor was taken from a man between 18 and 35 years old in good health. Sequenced material: PBMCs. CDR3 nucleotide sequence: TGCAGTGCCACTGACCCGGGACAGAGGAACACTGAAGCTTTCTTT. Amino acid sequence: CSATDPGQRNTEAFF.